The next 13 T cell receptor beta chains were all read from a single sample in a study of identical twins. One entry per CDR3 protein results from TCRdb running MiXCR on the 5' RACE reads. The sample has some 710,000 distinct CDR3 sequences; 6.1% are singletons. Sequencing was done on a sample of naive T cells sorted from blood. The receptors were gathered from a man aged 18 to 29 in good health.

This clonotype was found many times. V and J are TRBV20-1 and TRBJ2-7; a possible D gene is TRBD1 (5 bases). The CDR3 covers 13 residues. CDR1 is DFQATT, CDR2 SNEGSKA, per germline (reference sequence). CDR3 amino acids: CTPKQDNSYEQYF. Written as DNA, the CDR3 is TGCACCCCCAAACAGGACAACTCCTACGAGCAGTACTTC.

This clonotype occurred many times. The CDR3 protein is CASSPRRGREAFF. DNA of the CDR3: TGTGCCAGCAGCCCCAGGAGGGGGCGTGAAGCTTTCTTT. V usage is TRBV7-3 and J usage is TRBJ1-1; the match to TRBD1 covers 7 bases. J lost 7 bases, V lost 5 bases, and 7 bases had no gene match. This CDR3 has 13 amino acids. The germline V gene has CDR1 SGHTA and CDR2 FQGTGA.

This clonotype was detected many times. The rearrangement joins TRBV7-2 to TRBJ1-2; D is uncertain. Germline V gene sequence: CDR1 SGHTA, CDR2 FQGNSA. The CDR3 runs 11 residues. V gave up 1 base and J gave up 7 bases, with 4 bases separating them. CDR3 nucleotide sequence: TGTGCCAGCAGCTTAGTTACTGGCTACACCTTC. Its protein product is CASSLVTGYTF.

The CDR3 protein is CAISRGAGTGRETQYF. CDR3 in DNA: TGTGCCATCAGCCGGGGGGCAGGGACGGGACGAGAGACCCAGTACTTC. The gene calls are TRBV10-3 and TRBJ2-5; a weak D match, TRBD2 (7 bases). This CDR3 spans 16 amino acids. From germline, CDR1 is ENHRY and CDR2 SYGVKD. V lost 6 bases and J lost 4, with 21 bases in between.

This clonotype was counted ten times or more. The chain joins TRBV5-1 to TRBJ1-2; no definite D call. Trimming cost V 5 bases and J 4 bases, with 18 bases left between them. Germline lookup yields CDR1 SGHRS and CDR2 YFSETQ. The CDR3 is made up of 15 amino acids. In nucleotides, the CDR3 is TGCGCCAGCAGTGAGAAGTCGGGCAGGACCTATGGCTACACCTTC. This codes for CASSEKSGRTYGYTF.

This clonotype was detected ten times or more. This sequence joins TRBV21-1 and TRBJ2-7; TRBD1 reflects the table's D call only, with no check against the DNA. TRBV21-1 is annotated as a pseudogene. The CDR3 runs 16 residues. CDR3 in amino acids: CASSKWGEQPYYEQYV. Written as DNA, the CDR3 is TGTGCCAGCAGCAAATGGGGGGAACAGCCCTACTACGAGCAGTACGTC.

The J gene is TRBJ1-6, the V gene TRBV7-6, with 7 bases that match TRBD1. CDR1 and CDR2 (germline): SGHVS, FNYEAQ. The CDR3 has 15 residues. Germline trimming cut 0 bases from V and 7 bases from J; bases unmatched to any gene: 3. DNA of the CDR3: TGTGCCAGCAGCTTAGCCGACAGGGAGAATTCACCCCTCCACTTT. This codes for CASSLADRENSPLHF. The full variable domain, completed using reference TRBV7-6 and TRBJ1-6, is GAGVSQSPRYKVTKRGQDVALRCDPISGHVSLYWYRQALGQGPEFLTYFNYEAQQDKSGLPNDRFSAERPEGSISTLTIQRTEQRDSAMYRCASSLADRENSPLHFGNGTRLTVT.

The rearrangement uses TRBV20-1 and TRBJ2-5; D possibly corresponds to TRBD2 (6 bases). V lost 5 bases and J 0 bases, leaving 25 bases between the germline ends. The germline V gene encodes CDR1 DFQATT and CDR2 SNEGSKA (reference sequence). This CDR3 is 18 amino acids long. The DNA of the CDR3 is TGCAGTGCTCTAGGGACCGGGACTCCCCCCAAGGACCAAGAGACCCAGTACTTC. This sequence encodes CSALGTGTPPKDQETQYF.

In this sample, this clonotype turned up many times. The chain combines TRBV29-1 with TRBJ2-3; D is uncertain. Germline CDR1 reads SQVTM; CDR2 reads ANQGSEA. Deletions cut 2 bases from V and 5 bases from J, with 5 bases between. There are 11 residues in the CDR3. The CDR3: CSVEKVDTQYF. Written as DNA, the CDR3 is TGCAGCGTTGAAAAGGTAGATACGCAGTATTTT.

This clonotype was seen at least ten times. This chain connects TRBV10-1 to TRBJ2-5, with TRBD2 identical over 8 bases. The CDR3 contains 14 residues. Germline V gene data show CDR1 as WNHNN and CDR2 as SYGVQD (reference sequence). J lost 7 bases, V lost 0 bases, and 4 bases had no gene match. Here the CDR3 DNA reads TGCGCCAGCAGTGAGTCAAGCGGGAGCGGGACCCAGTACTTC. Residues: CASSESSGSGTQYF.

This clonotype was found a few times. V usage is TRBV5-1 and J usage is TRBJ2-1, with 8 positions matching TRBD2. Germline values: CDR1 SGHRS, CDR2 YFSETQ. The CDR3 length is 17 residues. V dropped 4 bases and J dropped 3; count of bases not matched to a gene: 12. DNA of the CDR3: TGCGCCAGCAGCCTCCTGGCCGGGACTAGTGGCTACAATGAGCAGTTCTTC. Translation gives CASSLLAGTSGYNEQFF.

This clonotype was detected ten times or more. This sequence joins TRBV7-3 and TRBJ2-1; D might be TRBD1 or TRBD2, each matching 6 bases. Germline CDR1 reads SGHTA; CDR2 reads FQGTGA. Deletions cut 2 bases from V and 7 bases from J, with 18 bases between. This CDR3 contains 16 residues. This chain's CDR3 is CASSLASGASSNEQFF. The CDR3 DNA sequence: TGTGCCAGCAGCTTAGCGTCGGGGGCATCATCGAATGAGCAGTTCTTC. The whole variable domain, filled in from reference TRBV7-3 and TRBJ2-1, reads GAGVSQTPSNKVTEKGKYVELRCDPISGHTALYWYRQSLGQGPEFLIYFQGTGAADDSGLPNDRFFAVRPEGSVSTLKIQRTERGDSAVYLCASSLASGASSNEQFFGPGTRLTVL.

A few counts support this clonotype. This chain connects TRBV20-1 to TRBJ1-1; D gene ambiguous. V was cut by 3 bases and J by 1 base, with 12 bases left in between. Germline V gene data show CDR1 as DFQATT and CDR2 as SNEGSKA (reference sequence). The CDR3 consists of 14 residues. This CDR3 is CSARDPAGNTEAFF. DNA for the CDR3: TGCAGTGCTAGGGACCCGGCGGGGAACACTGAAGCTTTCTTT.